This is a list of T cell receptor beta chains from one sample in a study of cytomegalovirus exposure and HLA in healthy donors. The data were produced by immunoSEQ multiplex PCR, yet TCRdb's version contains in-frame clones alone and is incomplete. The profile covers under 150,000 clones, with 78% appearing a single time and approximately 2.9% taken by the ten largest. Sequenced sample: PBMCs. These receptors all stem from a man aged 40-55 years in good health and CMV-seropositive. The CDR3 runs from the conserved cysteine through the conserved F or W. Fields, in order: CDR3 protein, CDR3 DNA, J gene, clone size, D gene, V gene. A D gene is named only where the DNA matches it firmly. For some rows the clone size is stated as once, few or many, or as a class when expanded; others skip it.

CDR3 protein: CASSLWGGGGLNSYEQYF
CDR3 DNA: TGTGCCAGCAGCCTGTGGGGAGGGGGAGGCCTAAACTCCTACGAGCAGTACTTC
J gene: TRBJ2-7
clone size: -
D gene: -
V gene: TRBV28

CDR3 protein: CASSYGLALSNEQFF
CDR3 DNA: TGTGCCAGCAGTTATGGGCTAGCGTTATCCAATGAGCAGTTCTTC
J gene: TRBJ2-1
clone size: -
D gene: -
V gene: TRBV6-5

CDR3 protein: CASSQGSGGRTDTQYF
CDR3 DNA: TGCGCCAGCAGCCAGGGTTCAGGGGGTCGCACAGATACGCAGTATTTT
J gene: TRBJ2-3
clone size: -
D gene: TRBD1
V gene: TRBV4-1

CDR3 protein: CASSQEWTGGRHTEAFF
CDR3 DNA: TGCGCCAGCAGCCAAGAATGGACAGGGGGCCGGCACACTGAAGCTTTCTTT
J gene: TRBJ1-1
clone size: -
D gene: TRBD1
V gene: TRBV4-3

CDR3 protein: CASSPIGGRDHEQYF
CDR3 DNA: TGTGCCAGCTCACCAATTGGGGGCAGGGACCACGAGCAGTACTTC
J gene: TRBJ2-7
clone size: -
D gene: -
V gene: TRBV18

CDR3 protein: CSVAGGGFGTEAFF
CDR3 DNA: TGCAGCGTTGCGGGGGGGGGCTTCGGCACTGAAGCTTTCTTT
J gene: TRBJ1-1
clone size: -
D gene: -
V gene: TRBV29-1

CDR3 protein: CASSPGASYEQYF
CDR3 DNA: TGTGCCAGCAGCCCCGGTGCCTCCTACGAGCAGTACTTC
J gene: TRBJ2-7
clone size: once
D gene: -
V gene: TRBV5-6

CDR3 protein: CASSLGQPLDYGYTF
CDR3 DNA: TGTGCCAGCAGTTTAGGACAGCCCCTCGACTATGGCTACACCTTC
J gene: TRBJ1-2
clone size: few
D gene: -
V gene: TRBV27

CDR3 protein: CASSIPQGYGYTF
CDR3 DNA: TGTGCCAGTAGTATCCCCCAGGGATATGGCTACACCTTC
J gene: TRBJ1-2
clone size: -
D gene: -
V gene: TRBV19

CDR3 protein: CASTHGGRGNADTQYF
CDR3 DNA: TGTGCCAGCACCCACGGGGGGAGGGGGAATGCAGATACGCAGTATTTT
J gene: TRBJ2-3
clone size: -
D gene: -
V gene: TRBV2

CDR3 protein: CSSSLGGEVETQYF
CDR3 DNA: TGTTCCAGCAGCTTAGGGGGAGAGGTGGAGACCCAGTACTTC
J gene: TRBJ2-5
clone size: -
D gene: -
V gene: TRBV7-9

CDR3 protein: CASSEFSGDYNEQFF
CDR3 DNA: TGTGCCAGCAGTGAATTTAGCGGGGACTACAATGAGCAGTTCTTC
J gene: TRBJ2-1
clone size: few
D gene: TRBD2
V gene: TRBV2

CDR3 protein: CASSPSGTGGGEQFF
CDR3 DNA: TGTGCCAGCTCACCATCCGGGACAGGGGGTGGAGAGCAGTTCTTC
J gene: TRBJ2-1
clone size: -
D gene: TRBD1
V gene: TRBV18

CDR3 protein: CASSFRLEGSRNEQFF
CDR3 DNA: TGTGCCAGCAGCTTTCGGCTAGAAGGTTCCCGCAATGAGCAGTTCTTC
J gene: TRBJ2-1
clone size: -
D gene: -
V gene: TRBV11-2

CDR3 protein: CASSGAVSVGGEQYF
CDR3 DNA: TGTGCCAGCAGTGGAGCGGTATCGGTAGGGGGCGAGCAGTACTTC
J gene: TRBJ2-7
clone size: -
D gene: -
V gene: TRBV6-1

CDR3 protein: CASSLRGSGEQETQYF
CDR3 DNA: TGTGCCAGCAGCTTAAGGGGTAGCGGGGAGCAAGAGACCCAGTACTTC
J gene: TRBJ2-5
clone size: -
D gene: TRBD2
V gene: TRBV7-6

CDR3 protein: CAWGRGAGELFF
CDR3 DNA: TGTGCCTGGGGCCGGGGGGCCGGGGAGCTGTTTTTT
J gene: TRBJ2-2
clone size: -
D gene: TRBD2
V gene: TRBV30

CDR3 protein: CASGTREFGQYF
CDR3 DNA: TGTGCCAGCGGGACTAGAGAGTTCGGGCAGTACTTC
J gene: TRBJ2-7
clone size: -
D gene: TRBD2
V gene: TRBV10-3

CDR3 protein: CASSPGQMNTEAFF
CDR3 DNA: TGCGCCAGCAGCCCGGGACAGATGAACACTGAAGCTTTCTTT
J gene: TRBJ1-1
clone size: -
D gene: TRBD1
V gene: TRBV4-1

CDR3 protein: CASSISPDTQYF
CDR3 DNA: TGCGCCAGCAGCATATCCCCCGATACGCAGTATTTT
J gene: TRBJ2-3
clone size: few
D gene: -
V gene: TRBV5-1

CDR3 protein: CASSFRLAKNNEQFF
CDR3 DNA: TGTGCCAGCAGTTTTCGACTAGCGAAAAACAATGAGCAGTTCTTC
J gene: TRBJ2-1
clone size: few
D gene: TRBD2
V gene: TRBV11-2

CDR3 protein: CATSTRQGGYTF
CDR3 DNA: TGTGCCACCAGCACCCGACAGGGTGGCTACACCTTC
J gene: TRBJ1-2
clone size: -
D gene: TRBD1
V gene: TRBV15

CDR3 protein: CASSPMGGLAEQETQYF
CDR3 DNA: TGCGCCAGCAGCCCCATGGGGGGGCTAGCGGAACAAGAGACCCAGTACTTC
J gene: TRBJ2-5
clone size: -
D gene: -
V gene: TRBV4-1

CDR3 protein: CASSPYPGELFF
CDR3 DNA: TGTGCCAGCAGTCCGTATCCCGGGGAGCTGTTTTTT
J gene: TRBJ2-2
clone size: few
D gene: -
V gene: TRBV27

CDR3 protein: CASSPRVGPQHF
CDR3 DNA: TGTGCCAGCAGCCCCCGGGTGGGGCCCCAGCATTTT
J gene: TRBJ1-5
clone size: -
D gene: -
V gene: TRBV5-6

CDR3 protein: CASSQDWASNYGYTF
CDR3 DNA: TGCGCCAGCAGCCAAGATTGGGCCAGCAACTATGGCTACACCTTC
J gene: TRBJ1-2
clone size: -
D gene: -
V gene: TRBV4-1

CDR3 protein: CASRRGGGQETQYF
CDR3 DNA: TGTGCCAGCAGGCGCGGGGGGGGGCAAGAGACCCAGTACTTC
J gene: TRBJ2-5
clone size: -
D gene: TRBD2
V gene: TRBV7-2

CDR3 protein: CASSFYRGQGTEAFF
CDR3 DNA: TGTGCCAGCAGTTTCTACAGGGGGCAAGGCACTGAAGCTTTCTTT
J gene: TRBJ1-1
clone size: -
D gene: TRBD1
V gene: TRBV27

CDR3 protein: CASIVVTAPYEQYF
CDR3 DNA: TGTGCCAGCATAGTGGTGACAGCCCCCTACGAGCAGTACTTC
J gene: TRBJ2-7
clone size: once
D gene: -
V gene: TRBV6-4

CDR3 protein: CASSPRGLNTEAFF
CDR3 DNA: TGTGCCAGCAGCCCGCGGGGCTTGAACACTGAAGCTTTCTTT
J gene: TRBJ1-1
clone size: -
D gene: -
V gene: TRBV7-2

CDR3 protein: CASSQETGRGVRDTQYF
CDR3 DNA: TGCGCCAGCAGCCAAGAAACTGGACGGGGAGTTAGGGATACGCAGTATTTT
J gene: TRBJ2-3
clone size: few
D gene: -
V gene: TRBV4-1

CDR3 protein: CASSYGSGRTHYEQYF
CDR3 DNA: TGTGCCAGCAGTTACGGGAGCGGGAGGACCCACTACGAGCAGTACTTC
J gene: TRBJ2-7
clone size: -
D gene: TRBD2
V gene: TRBV6-5

CDR3 protein: CASSLGDSYSNQPQHF
CDR3 DNA: TGCGCCAGCAGCTTGGGGGACAGCTATAGCAATCAGCCCCAGCATTTT
J gene: TRBJ1-5
clone size: -
D gene: TRBD1
V gene: TRBV5-1

CDR3 protein: CASSLANSVLAGGAGNYGYTF
CDR3 DNA: TGTGCCAGCAGCTTAGCGAATTCAGTCTTAGCAGGGGGCGCGGGAAACTATGGCTACACCTTC
J gene: TRBJ1-2
clone size: -
D gene: TRBD1
V gene: TRBV7-6

CDR3 protein: CASSLGTGAIAKNIQYF
CDR3 DNA: TGTGCCAGCAGTCTCGGGACAGGGGCGATAGCCAAAAACATTCAGTACTTC
J gene: TRBJ2-4
clone size: -
D gene: TRBD1
V gene: TRBV27

CDR3 protein: CASRSGTGNSPLHF
CDR3 DNA: TGTGCCAGCAGGTCCGGGACAGGCAATTCACCCCTCCACTTT
J gene: TRBJ1-6
clone size: -
D gene: TRBD1
V gene: TRBV6-5

CDR3 protein: CASSRGQEGSPLHF
CDR3 DNA: TGTGCCAGCAGCCGAGGACAGGAGGGATCACCCCTCCACTTT
J gene: TRBJ1-6
clone size: -
D gene: TRBD1
V gene: TRBV7-3

CDR3 protein: CASSLLAGGPLYEQYF
CDR3 DNA: TGTGCCAGCAGCTTATTAGCGGGAGGGCCGCTCTACGAGCAGTACTTC
J gene: TRBJ2-7
clone size: -
D gene: TRBD2
V gene: TRBV11-1

CDR3 protein: CASSSLSGKEIEQYF
CDR3 DNA: TGTGCCAGCAGCTCCCTGTCGGGGAAGGAGATCGAGCAGTACTTC
J gene: TRBJ2-7
clone size: -
D gene: -
V gene: TRBV11-2

CDR3 protein: CASSYSSPGLPYEQYF
CDR3 DNA: TGTGCCAGCAGTTACTCTAGCCCGGGACTACCGTACGAGCAGTACTTC
J gene: TRBJ2-7
clone size: -
D gene: TRBD2
V gene: TRBV6-5

CDR3 protein: CASSIDYRDQETQYF
CDR3 DNA: TGTGCCAGTAGTATAGATTACCGGGACCAAGAGACCCAGTACTTC
J gene: TRBJ2-5
clone size: -
D gene: -
V gene: TRBV19

CDR3 protein: CSAKEVNEQFF
CDR3 DNA: TGCAGTGCAAAGGAGGTGAATGAGCAGTTCTTC
J gene: TRBJ2-1
clone size: -
D gene: -
V gene: TRBV20-1

CDR3 protein: CASSEAPREGSEQYF
CDR3 DNA: TGTGCCAGCAGTGAAGCCCCCAGGGAAGGTAGCGAGCAGTACTTC
J gene: TRBJ2-7
clone size: -
D gene: -
V gene: TRBV6-1